The following is a T cell receptor (beta chain) sequence with its context. TCRdb's copy holds only in-frame clones and misses some; the assay was immunoSEQ multiplex PCR. The sample contains 30,000 to 45,000 clones, over 70% of which appear only once. These data belong to a study of blood T cell repertoires in COVID-19. The sequence was collected from an older man with active or convalescent COVID-19. Sequences were obtained from peripheral blood.

The CDR3 protein is CASSVLEEGYEQYF. Here the CDR3 DNA reads TGCGCCAGCAGCGTACTAGAGGAAGGGTACGAGCAGTACTTC. The J gene is TRBJ2-7, the V gene TRBV5-1, with D tentatively TRBD2 (5 bases). V lost 4 bases to trimming and J lost 4 bases, with 15 bases between them. CDR3 length equals 14 residues. Germline CDR1 is SGHRS and CDR2 is YFSETQ.